This T cell receptor beta chain originates from a study of Graves' ophthalmopathy and Graves' hyperthyroidism. Per the germline V gene, CDR1 is SGHAT and CDR2 is FQNNGV. V shed 3 bases and J shed 3 bases, with 8 bases lying between them. The CDR3 totals 13 residues. In its sample, this clonotype was seen many times. Its specificity is unknown. General study findings and limits: Detected in blood as well were most expanded thyroid clonotypes with frequency above 0.001.

Scientists amplified the TCR beta CDR3 regions from RNA transcripts. RT-PCR was first run with HTBI primers, then multiplex PCR in a second round. In TCRdb, the multiplex PCR reads were re-called with MiXCR into one record per CDR3 protein. The sample comprises hundreds of thousands of distinct CDR3 sequences, around 20% of which are singletons, and roughly 3% rests with the top ten. The receptor was isolated from a woman between 18 and 29 years old with stable Graves' hyperthyroidism. The sequenced material came from peripheral blood. The rearrangement uses TRBV11-2 and TRBJ1-1, with D unresolved. The CDR3 DNA reads as TGTGCCAGCAGCTTTGCCCTCGACACTGAAGCTTTCTTT. This encodes CASSFALDTEAFF.